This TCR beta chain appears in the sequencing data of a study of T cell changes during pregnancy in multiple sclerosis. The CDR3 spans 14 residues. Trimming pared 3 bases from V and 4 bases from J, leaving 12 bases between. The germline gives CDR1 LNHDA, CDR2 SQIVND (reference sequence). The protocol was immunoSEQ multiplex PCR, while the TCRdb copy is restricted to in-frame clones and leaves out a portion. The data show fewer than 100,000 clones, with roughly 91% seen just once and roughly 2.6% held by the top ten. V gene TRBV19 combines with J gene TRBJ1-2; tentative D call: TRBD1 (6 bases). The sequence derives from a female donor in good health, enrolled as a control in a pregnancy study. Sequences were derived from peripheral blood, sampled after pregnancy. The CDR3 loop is CASSIGTTLYGYTF. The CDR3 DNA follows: TGTGCCAGTAGTATCGGGACAACTCTCTATGGCTACACCTTC. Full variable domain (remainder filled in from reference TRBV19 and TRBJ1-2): DGGITQSPKYLFRKEGQNVTLSCEQNLNHDAMYWYRQDPGQGLRLIYYSQIVNDFQKGDIAEGYSVSREKKESFPLTVTSAQKNPTAFYLCASSIGTTLYGYTFGSGTRLTVV.